This is a list of T cell receptor beta chains from one sample in a study of T cells after yellow fever vaccination. Each CDR3 protein gets one entry after TCRdb re-called the 5' RACE reads with MiXCR. The table has about 300,000 distinct CDR3 sequences, around 6.8% seen once; the top ten hold roughly a sixth. Source: PBMCs, taken approximately 40 days after the first yellow fever vaccination. Receptors originate from a man between 18 and 35 years old who received the YFV17D yellow fever vaccine. CDR3s include the opening cysteine and the closing phenylalanine or tryptophan. D genes are given only for firm matches. Only part of the rows carry a size: once, few, many, or a class if the clone is expanded.

abundance: .
d_gene: TRBD2
j_gene: TRBJ2-3
v_gene: TRBV18
CDR3aa: CASSPPLAGSDTQYF
CDR3nt: TGTGCCAGCTCACCACCACTAGCGGGGTCAGATACGCAGTATTTT

abundance: few
d_gene: .
j_gene: TRBJ1-2
v_gene: TRBV12-3/TRBV12-4
CDR3aa: CASSLRQGEGYTF
CDR3nt: TGTGCCAGCAGTTTACGGCAGGGCGAGGGCTACACCTTC

abundance: .
d_gene: .
j_gene: TRBJ2-1
v_gene: TRBV3-1
CDR3aa: CASSQPPRRAYNEQFF
CDR3nt: TGTGCCAGCAGCCAACCACCTCGCCGAGCCTACAATGAGCAGTTCTTC

abundance: few
d_gene: .
j_gene: TRBJ2-1
v_gene: TRBV10-3
CDR3aa: CAISGQGYNEQFF
CDR3nt: TGTGCCATCAGTGGTCAGGGATACAATGAGCAGTTCTTC

abundance: .
d_gene: .
j_gene: TRBJ2-1
v_gene: TRBV7-3
CDR3aa: CASSLPDRNEQFF
CDR3nt: TGTGCCAGCAGCTTACCCGACAGAAATGAGCAGTTCTTC

abundance: few
d_gene: .
j_gene: TRBJ1-1
v_gene: TRBV20-1
CDR3aa: CSASGAAQGNTEAFF
CDR3nt: TGCAGTGCTAGTGGGGCCGCCCAGGGAAACACTGAAGCTTTCTTT

abundance: few
d_gene: .
j_gene: TRBJ1-2
v_gene: TRBV20-1
CDR3aa: CSARAGGYTF
CDR3nt: TGCAGTGCTAGAGCCGGGGGCTACACCTTC

abundance: .
d_gene: TRBD1
j_gene: TRBJ1-1
v_gene: TRBV7-2
CDR3aa: CASSIAGTANTEAFF
CDR3nt: TGTGCCAGCAGCATAGCCGGGACAGCTAACACTGAAGCTTTCTTT

abundance: .
d_gene: TRBD2
j_gene: TRBJ2-5
v_gene: TRBV20-1
CDR3aa: CSAPSRGGFQETQYF
CDR3nt: TGCAGTGCCCCTTCCCGGGGGGGATTTCAAGAGACCCAGTACTTC

abundance: many
d_gene: .
j_gene: TRBJ1-2
v_gene: TRBV10-3
CDR3aa: CAISDGRYYGYTF
CDR3nt: TGTGCCATCAGCGACGGACGGTACTATGGCTACACCTTC

abundance: few
d_gene: .
j_gene: TRBJ1-1
v_gene: TRBV19
CDR3aa: CASSITGVGTEAFF
CDR3nt: TGTGCCAGTAGTATTACGGGGGTAGGCACTGAAGCTTTCTTT

abundance: .
d_gene: .
j_gene: TRBJ2-5
v_gene: TRBV5-6
CDR3aa: CASSRYRNQETQYF
CDR3nt: TGTGCCAGCAGCCGATACAGAAACCAAGAGACCCAGTACTTC

abundance: .
d_gene: TRBD1
j_gene: TRBJ2-2
v_gene: TRBV7-6
CDR3aa: CASSPDRVGELFF
CDR3nt: TGTGCCAGCAGCCCGGACAGGGTCGGGGAGCTGTTTTTT

abundance: many
d_gene: TRBD2
j_gene: TRBJ2-3
v_gene: TRBV20-1
CDR3aa: CSARVGGATDTQYF
CDR3nt: TGCAGTGCTAGAGTCGGGGGGGCAACAGATACGCAGTATTTT

abundance: few
d_gene: .
j_gene: TRBJ1-1
v_gene: TRBV30
CDR3aa: CAWSLTATAFF
CDR3nt: TGTGCCTGGAGTCTCACGGCGACAGCTTTCTTT

abundance: few
d_gene: .
j_gene: TRBJ2-7
v_gene: TRBV11-2
CDR3aa: CASSHRPPVGAGTYEQYF
CDR3nt: TGTGCCAGCAGCCACAGACCTCCCGTTGGCGCGGGAACCTACGAGCAGTACTTC

abundance: .
d_gene: .
j_gene: TRBJ2-3
v_gene: TRBV5-1
CDR3aa: CASSAGRLGDTQYF
CDR3nt: TGCGCCAGCAGCGCGGGGCGCCTTGGGGATACGCAGTATTTT

abundance: .
d_gene: TRBD2
j_gene: TRBJ2-1
v_gene: TRBV28
CDR3aa: CASRGGRGMMNEQFF
CDR3nt: TGTGCCAGCAGGGGTGGGAGGGGAATGATGAATGAGCAGTTCTTC

abundance: few
d_gene: TRBD2
j_gene: TRBJ2-2
v_gene: TRBV12-3/TRBV12-4
CDR3aa: CASSSTYGLAGGTNTGELFF
CDR3nt: TGTGCCAGCAGCTCAACTTACGGACTAGCGGGGGGCACAAACACCGGGGAGCTGTTTTTT

abundance: .
d_gene: .
j_gene: TRBJ2-1
v_gene: TRBV7-2
CDR3aa: CASSTTQGPYEQFF
CDR3nt: TGTGCCAGCAGCACGACTCAGGGGCCCTATGAGCAGTTCTTC

abundance: .
d_gene: TRBD1
j_gene: TRBJ2-6
v_gene: TRBV5-4
CDR3aa: CASSTNRGAGANVLTF
CDR3nt: TGTGCCAGCAGCACAAACAGGGGGGCTGGGGCCAACGTCCTGACTTTC

abundance: many
d_gene: .
j_gene: TRBJ1-1
v_gene: TRBV7-9
CDR3aa: CASSRRQVNTEAFF
CDR3nt: TGTGCCAGCAGCCGCCGACAGGTGAACACTGAAGCTTTCTTT

abundance: many
d_gene: .
j_gene: TRBJ2-2
v_gene: TRBV12-3/TRBV12-4
CDR3aa: CASTNTGLFYAGELFF
CDR3nt: TGTGCCAGCACTAATACAGGGCTTTTCTATGCCGGGGAGCTGTTTTTT

abundance: few
d_gene: TRBD1
j_gene: TRBJ1-5
v_gene: TRBV24-1
CDR3aa: CASRRDRAGVGQPQHF
CDR3nt: TGTGCCTCCAGACGGGACAGGGCGGGGGTGGGTCAGCCCCAGCATTTT

abundance: few
d_gene: .
j_gene: TRBJ2-6
v_gene: TRBV5-1
CDR3aa: CASRDPGANVLTF
CDR3nt: TGCGCCAGCCGCGACCCTGGGGCCAACGTCCTGACTTTC

abundance: few
d_gene: .
j_gene: TRBJ2-5
v_gene: TRBV7-8
CDR3aa: CASSSQGWETQYF
CDR3nt: TGTGCCAGCAGCTCCCAGGGGTGGGAGACCCAGTACTTC

abundance: many
d_gene: .
j_gene: TRBJ1-1
v_gene: TRBV7-2
CDR3aa: CASSSPRRLEAFF
CDR3nt: TGTGCCAGCAGCTCCCCCCGGAGGCTTGAAGCTTTCTTT

abundance: .
d_gene: .
j_gene: TRBJ2-1
v_gene: TRBV19
CDR3aa: CARPTGIDEQFF
CDR3nt: TGTGCCAGGCCTACAGGGATCGATGAGCAGTTCTTC

abundance: .
d_gene: .
j_gene: TRBJ1-3
v_gene: TRBV12-3/TRBV12-4
CDR3aa: CASSLGRRSGNTIYF
CDR3nt: TGTGCCAGCAGTTTAGGCAGGCGCTCTGGAAACACCATATATTTT

abundance: many
d_gene: TRBD1
j_gene: TRBJ2-1
v_gene: TRBV4-3
CDR3aa: CASSQGGQGWTSSYNEQFF
CDR3nt: TGCGCCAGCAGCCAAGGAGGACAGGGGTGGACGAGCTCCTACAATGAGCAGTTCTTC

abundance: .
d_gene: TRBD1
j_gene: TRBJ2-5
v_gene: TRBV9
CDR3aa: CASSPRQGMGETQYF
CDR3nt: TGTGCCAGCAGCCCCCGACAGGGGATGGGAGAGACCCAGTACTTC